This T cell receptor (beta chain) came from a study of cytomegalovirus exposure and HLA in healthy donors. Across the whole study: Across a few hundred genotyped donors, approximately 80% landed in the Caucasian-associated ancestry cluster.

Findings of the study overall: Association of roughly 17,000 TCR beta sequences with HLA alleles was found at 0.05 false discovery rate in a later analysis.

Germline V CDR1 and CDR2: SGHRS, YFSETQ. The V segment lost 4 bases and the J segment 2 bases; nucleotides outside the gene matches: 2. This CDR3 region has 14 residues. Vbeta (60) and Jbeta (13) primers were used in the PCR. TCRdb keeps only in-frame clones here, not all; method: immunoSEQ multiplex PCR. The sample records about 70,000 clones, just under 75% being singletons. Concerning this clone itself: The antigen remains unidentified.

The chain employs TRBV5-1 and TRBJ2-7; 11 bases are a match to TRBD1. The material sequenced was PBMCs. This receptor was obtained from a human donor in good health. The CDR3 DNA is TGCGCCAGCAGCCTGGGACAGGGGGCCTACGAGCAGTACTTC. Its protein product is CASSLGQGAYEQYF.